The T cell receptor (beta chain) under discussion was sequenced for a study of T cell changes during pregnancy in multiple sclerosis (dated by TCRdb to between 2018 and 2021). Background for the entire study: The study examined how the T cell repertoire changed over the course of pregnancy in women with multiple sclerosis.

Concerning this clone itself: What antigen it recognizes has not been identified. No quality values exist for individual bases; no much larger clone is one base distant.

The CDR3 starts with the cysteine, ends with the phenylalanine, and has 15 residues. Here the CDR3 DNA is all that survives: 45 bases in frame from base 1. From the germline V gene, CDR1 is SGHRS and CDR2 is YFSETQ. V is shortened by 4 bases, J by 6 bases, and the region joining them spans 17 bases. The library was made by the immunoSEQ multiplex PCR assay. TCRdb holds this immuneACCESS table with in-frame rearrangements only. Some clones are missing; in checked studies, unresolved V genes explain under half, and the rest has no known cause. This sample comprises roughly 87,000 clones, about 94% of them detected only once. The leading ten clones occupy around 1.4% of the sample.

The sequenced sample was peripheral blood, obtained in the third trimester of pregnancy. The sequence joins TRBV5-1 to TRBJ1-5, with TRBD1 as a weak D call on 5 bases. This clonotype was obtained from a female donor in good health, enrolled as a control in a pregnancy study. Here is the DNA: TGCGCCAGCAGCCTTAGTTGGGGGGAGGGTCAGCCCCAGCATTTT. This codes for CASSLSWGEGQPQHF.